This T cell receptor (beta chain) was sequenced during a study of cytomegalovirus exposure and HLA in healthy donors. On the study more broadly: Approximately 83 million unique TCRs from HLA-typed donors were held in an early data release.

The PCR had 60 Vbeta and 13 Jbeta primers. TCRdb's copy holds only in-frame clones and misses some; the assay was immunoSEQ multiplex PCR. The sample shows 50,000 to 60,000 clones, roughly 81% of them seen only once. Worth noting for this clone: What it binds is unknown.

This CDR3 is 14 amino acids long. Germline CDR1 and CDR2: MNHNS and SASEGT. The junction had 2 bases not matched to a gene; V was cut back by 4 bases and J by 1 base. Notes on the study in general: CMV serostatus stood as the only immune exposure information on hand. Reports showed the classifier diagnosing cytomegalovirus status with high specificity and sensitivity.

The sequence was obtained from a woman in her 40s in good health and CMV-seropositive. The sequenced material came from PBMCs. The V call is TRBV6-1, the J call TRBJ2-3; TRBD2 aligns across 7 bases. CDR3: CASSVGGGTDTQYF. In DNA, the CDR3 is TGTGCCAGCAGTGTTGGGGGGGGCACAGATACGCAGTATTTT.